This TCR beta chain was captured by sequencing in a study of T-cell memory formation after mild COVID-19. Via MiXCR, TCRdb re-called the 5' RACE reads, giving one row per CDR3 protein. The sample comprises 180,000 or so distinct CDR3 sequences, approximately 16% of which are singletons, and under 2.5% rests with the top ten. The CDR3 has 15 residues. The germline gives CDR1 SGHKS, CDR2 YYEKEE (reference sequence). J was trimmed by 1 base and V by 4 bases; bases with no gene match: 5. This clonotype showed up just a few times. This clonotype originated in an adult woman who had mild COVID-19 (a few samples of this study predate the infection). Cell type and time point are not known. J is TRBJ2-5 and V is TRBV5-5; 9 bases align to TRBD2. The sequenced sample consisted of PBMCs or a T cell subset sorted from them (not recorded which). This CDR3 reads CASSQPAGGQETQYF. CDR3 DNA sequence: TGTGCCAGCAGCCAACCAGCGGGGGGCCAAGAGACCCAGTACTTC.